This T cell receptor (beta chain) was observed in a study of glioma-infiltrating T cells after dendritic cell vaccination. Findings of the study overall: Complete blood and tumor specimen sets were limited to few patients.

In the case of this clone: Its antigen is as yet unknown.

Germline V gene sequence: CDR1 SGDLS, CDR2 YYNGEE. V trimming: 2 bases; J trimming: 5 bases; junction bases outside the gene matches: 5. The CDR3 length is 14 residues. Primers: 60 V beta forward and 13 J beta reverse. The repertoire was sequenced with immunoSEQ multiplex PCR; TCRdb's copy has only in-frame clones and lacks some. The sample consists of tens of thousands of clones, 85% of them appearing once. Indicated time point: after dendritic cell vaccination, including at tumor progression/relapse. Fresh-frozen tumor tissue and more than two years of survival data were available for all. Before vaccination, two weeks after the third vaccination, and at progression, PBMC were collected.

The receptor was isolated from a human donor with glioblastoma. The sequences come from blood, collected after dendritic cell vaccination. The rearrangement uses TRBV9 and TRBJ2-5; 8 nucleotides line up with TRBD2. In nucleotides, the CDR3 is TGTGCCAGCAGCGTCGGCGGGGGGCCCGAGACCCAGTACTTC. It yields the protein CASSVGGGPETQYF. Variable domain in full (rest from reference TRBV9 and TRBJ2-5): DSGVTQTPKHLITATGQRVTLRCSPRSGDLSVYWYQQSLDQGLQFLIQYYNGEERAKGNILERFSAQQFPDLHSELNLSSLELGDSALYFCASSVGGGPETQYFGPGTRLLVL.